Detailed here is one T cell receptor (beta chain). The same CDR3 is also encoded by other DNA sequences in this sample. The data belong to a study of radiation and T cells in renal cell carcinoma. Clones were read by immunoSEQ multiplex PCR, and TCRdb kept only the in-frame ones, dropping some. The sample lists approximately 150,000 clones, approximately 90% seen once, with 4.1% in the top ten. Germline assignment: CDR1 SGHDT and CDR2 YYEEEE. Deletions cut 5 bases from V and 2 bases from J, with 10 bases between. This CDR3 has 13 residues. Time point in this sample: baseline pretreatment blood. Stated treatment: 15 Gy SBRT to primary tumor, nephrectomy 4 weeks later. The patient's renal cell carcinoma had clear cell pathology.

The origin of this receptor is a woman aged 65 to 85 with renal cell carcinoma. The V and J genes are TRBV5-6 and TRBJ1-2; D not certain. The sample here was blood, taken from a patient whose treatment included radiotherapy and nephrectomy. DNA of the CDR3: TGTGCCAGCAGTCTCGGACGGAACTATGGCTACACCTTC. This codes for CASSLGRNYGYTF.